The rows below give T cell receptor beta chains drawn from one sample of a study of cytomegalovirus exposure and HLA in healthy donors. Data came from immunoSEQ multiplex PCR; TCRdb stores just in-frame clones and leaves some out. Among 140,000 or so clones listed, 75% to 85% were seen once. Material for sequencing was PBMCs. The receptors derive from a woman between 18 and 29 years old in good health and CMV-seropositive. Each CDR3 is given with its conserved first and last residue. The D gene is left open where the match is weak. A row's size may be missing; if present it is once, few, many or a size class.

CDR3 DNA: TGTGCCACCAGCAGACCACAGGGCGATGGCACTGAAGCTTTCTTT
CDR3 protein: CATSRPQGDGTEAFF
V gene: TRBV15
CDR3 length: 15
D gene: .
clone size: .
J gene: TRBJ1-1

CDR3 DNA: TGTGCCAGCAGCGCCGACAGGGCTTCGGAGACCCAGTACTTC
CDR3 protein: CASSADRASETQYF
V gene: TRBV7-2
CDR3 length: 14
D gene: TRBD1
clone size: .
J gene: TRBJ2-5

CDR3 DNA: TGTGCCAGCACCAGGGACAGGGGCGAGCAGTACTTC
CDR3 protein: CASTRDRGEQYF
V gene: TRBV28
CDR3 length: 12
D gene: TRBD1
clone size: .
J gene: TRBJ2-7

CDR3 DNA: TGTGCCAGCAGCGTAGGGGGCGGCACCCGACAAGAGACCCAGTACTTC
CDR3 protein: CASSVGGGTRQETQYF
V gene: TRBV9
CDR3 length: 16
D gene: .
clone size: .
J gene: TRBJ2-5

CDR3 DNA: TGTGCCACCCGCGCAGGACAGAAAACCCACAAACTGTTTTTT
CDR3 protein: CATRAGQKTHKLFF
V gene: TRBV28
CDR3 length: 14
D gene: .
clone size: .
J gene: TRBJ1-4

CDR3 DNA: TGTGCCAGCAGCGTAGCCGCTAGCGGGGTGCTGGGGAATGAGCAGTTCTTC
CDR3 protein: CASSVAASGVLGNEQFF
V gene: TRBV9
CDR3 length: 17
D gene: TRBD2
clone size: .
J gene: TRBJ2-1

CDR3 DNA: TGTGCCAGCAGCTTAAAAGACCCGGACAGCTACGAGCAGTACTTC
CDR3 protein: CASSLKDPDSYEQYF
V gene: TRBV11-3
CDR3 length: 15
D gene: .
clone size: .
J gene: TRBJ2-7

CDR3 DNA: TGTGCCAGCAGCGTAGTGGACAGGTTGTCTTATGGCTACACCTTC
CDR3 protein: CASSVVDRLSYGYTF
V gene: TRBV9
CDR3 length: 15
D gene: TRBD1
clone size: .
J gene: TRBJ1-2

CDR3 DNA: TGTGCCAGCTCCCGGGACAGGAACTCCTACGAGCAGTACTTC
CDR3 protein: CASSRDRNSYEQYF
V gene: TRBV19
CDR3 length: 14
D gene: TRBD1
clone size: few
J gene: TRBJ2-7

CDR3 DNA: TGTGCCAGCAGCGTGGACAGGGTTCAGGAGCGGGACTTC
CDR3 protein: CASSVDRVQERDF
V gene: TRBV14
CDR3 length: 13
D gene: TRBD1
clone size: few
J gene: TRBJ2-7

CDR3 DNA: TGTGCCAGCAGTGACTGGACAGGGTCGAACACTGAAGCTTTCTTT
CDR3 protein: CASSDWTGSNTEAFF
V gene: TRBV27
CDR3 length: 15
D gene: TRBD1
clone size: .
J gene: TRBJ1-1

CDR3 DNA: TGTGCCAGCAGTTTGACAGGGGCGTCCTACGAGCAGTACTTC
CDR3 protein: CASSLTGASYEQYF
V gene: TRBV5-1
CDR3 length: 14
D gene: TRBD1
clone size: few
J gene: TRBJ2-7

CDR3 DNA: TGTGCCAGCAGCGTAGTCCCCGCCCGCGAGCAGTACTTC
CDR3 protein: CASSVVPAREQYF
V gene: TRBV9
CDR3 length: 13
D gene: .
clone size: .
J gene: TRBJ2-7

CDR3 DNA: TGTGCCTGGGACGACAATGCTAATCAGCCCCAGCATTTT
CDR3 protein: CAWDDNANQPQHF
V gene: TRBV30
CDR3 length: 13
D gene: .
clone size: .
J gene: TRBJ1-5

CDR3 DNA: TGTGCCAGCAGTGAAGCTAGCGGGGGGGCCACAGATACGCAGTATTTT
CDR3 protein: CASSEASGGATDTQYF
V gene: TRBV6-1
CDR3 length: 16
D gene: TRBD2
clone size: few
J gene: TRBJ2-3

CDR3 DNA: TGCGCCAGCAGCTTGGTTAGCTCTGGGGCCAACGTCCTGACTTTC
CDR3 protein: CASSLVSSGANVLTF
V gene: TRBV5-1
CDR3 length: 15
D gene: .
clone size: .
J gene: TRBJ2-6

CDR3 DNA: TGTGCCAGCAGTACGTCTCGGGGACTAATCGATGAGCAGTTCTTC
CDR3 protein: CASSTSRGLIDEQFF
V gene: TRBV25-1
CDR3 length: 15
D gene: TRBD2
clone size: few
J gene: TRBJ2-1

CDR3 DNA: TGTGCCAGCAGTAGGGACACTCTGAACACTGAAGCTTTCTTT
CDR3 protein: CASSRDTLNTEAFF
V gene: TRBV6-6
CDR3 length: 14
D gene: .
clone size: .
J gene: TRBJ1-1

CDR3 DNA: TGTGCCAGCAGTTACGGCAGGGTGGACACCGGGGAGCTGTTTTTT
CDR3 protein: CASSYGRVDTGELFF
V gene: TRBV6-5
CDR3 length: 15
D gene: .
clone size: many
J gene: TRBJ2-2

CDR3 DNA: TGTGCCACCAGCGGAGGGGTTACGGGACAGAATGAAGCTTTCTTT
CDR3 protein: CATSGGVTGQNEAFF
V gene: TRBV15
CDR3 length: 15
D gene: TRBD1
clone size: .
J gene: TRBJ1-1

CDR3 DNA: TGCGCCAGCAGCCAAGTAGACGGACAGGGAGGCGAGCAGTACTTC
CDR3 protein: CASSQVDGQGGEQYF
V gene: TRBV4-1
CDR3 length: 15
D gene: TRBD1
clone size: .
J gene: TRBJ2-7

CDR3 DNA: TGTGCCACCAGCAGGATTCTGCGGGGGGACTACAATGAGCAGTTCTTC
CDR3 protein: CATSRILRGDYNEQFF
V gene: TRBV15
CDR3 length: 16
D gene: TRBD2
clone size: .
J gene: TRBJ2-1

CDR3 DNA: TGTGCCAGCAGCGTAGACAGAAACACTGAAGCTTTCTTT
CDR3 protein: CASSVDRNTEAFF
V gene: TRBV9
CDR3 length: 13
D gene: .
clone size: few
J gene: TRBJ1-1

CDR3 DNA: TGTGCCTGGAGTCGGGACAGGGGGCTTAATTCACCCCTCCACTTT
CDR3 protein: CAWSRDRGLNSPLHF
V gene: TRBV30
CDR3 length: 15
D gene: TRBD1
clone size: .
J gene: TRBJ1-6

CDR3 DNA: TGTGCCAGCAGTTACTCGACCAGCCGGAGGGAGACCCAGTACTTC
CDR3 protein: CASSYSTSRRETQYF
V gene: TRBV6-6
CDR3 length: 15
D gene: .
clone size: once
J gene: TRBJ2-5

CDR3 DNA: TGTGCCACTCCTAATGACTATCCTAGCATGGATACGCAGTATTTT
CDR3 protein: CATPNDYPSMDTQYF
V gene: TRBV2
CDR3 length: 15
D gene: .
clone size: .
J gene: TRBJ2-3

CDR3 DNA: TGCGCCAGCAGTCGAGGGTCTGCCGTCTACGAGCAGTACTTC
CDR3 protein: CASSRGSAVYEQYF
V gene: TRBV10-1
CDR3 length: 14
D gene: .
clone size: .
J gene: TRBJ2-7

CDR3 DNA: TGTGCCAGCAGCTTAGAATTCCGGGGGAACACTGAAGCTTTCTTT
CDR3 protein: CASSLEFRGNTEAFF
V gene: TRBV7-8
CDR3 length: 15
D gene: .
clone size: .
J gene: TRBJ1-1

CDR3 DNA: TGTGCCTGGAGATCAGGAGGACGAATCTATGGCTACACCTTC
CDR3 protein: CAWRSGGRIYGYTF
V gene: TRBV30
CDR3 length: 14
D gene: .
clone size: .
J gene: TRBJ1-2

CDR3 DNA: TGCAGCGTGGGGACAGGGGCAGGAGAGACCCAGTACTTC
CDR3 protein: CSVGTGAGETQYF
V gene: TRBV29-1
CDR3 length: 13
D gene: TRBD1
clone size: .
J gene: TRBJ2-5

CDR3 DNA: TGTGCCTGGAGAGAAGGGGGCGAGCAGTACTTC
CDR3 protein: CAWREGGEQYF
V gene: TRBV30
CDR3 length: 11
D gene: .
clone size: .
J gene: TRBJ2-7

CDR3 DNA: TGTGCCAGCAGCCTCACTGAGGGCCATCAAGAGACCCAGTACTTC
CDR3 protein: CASSLTEGHQETQYF
V gene: TRBV7-8
CDR3 length: 15
D gene: .
clone size: .
J gene: TRBJ2-5

CDR3 DNA: TGCGCCAGCAGCCCTGGACAGGTATACAATGAGCAGTTCTTC
CDR3 protein: CASSPGQVYNEQFF
V gene: TRBV5-1
CDR3 length: 14
D gene: TRBD1
clone size: .
J gene: TRBJ2-1

CDR3 DNA: TGTGCCAGCAGCCCCAGACAGGAGAGGACCAAAAACATTCAGTACTTC
CDR3 protein: CASSPRQERTKNIQYF
V gene: TRBV7-2
CDR3 length: 16
D gene: .
clone size: .
J gene: TRBJ2-4

CDR3 DNA: TGTGCCAGCAGCTTAATCGCCGGGGAGCTGTTTTTT
CDR3 protein: CASSLIAGELFF
V gene: TRBV5-5
CDR3 length: 12
D gene: .
clone size: .
J gene: TRBJ2-2

CDR3 DNA: TGTGCCAGTAGTAAACCAACAGGGACCTCCTACGAGCAGTACTTC
CDR3 protein: CASSKPTGTSYEQYF
V gene: TRBV19
CDR3 length: 15
D gene: .
clone size: .
J gene: TRBJ2-7

CDR3 DNA: TGTGCCACCAGCAGAGAAGGCGGGACCTACGAGCAGTACTTC
CDR3 protein: CATSREGGTYEQYF
V gene: TRBV15
CDR3 length: 14
D gene: .
clone size: .
J gene: TRBJ2-7

CDR3 DNA: TGTGCCAGCAGTAAGACAGTCTACGAGCAGTACTTC
CDR3 protein: CASSKTVYEQYF
V gene: TRBV28
CDR3 length: 12
D gene: .
clone size: .
J gene: TRBJ2-7

CDR3 DNA: TGTGCCAGCAGCAATATGACAGGGGGCTACTATGGCTACACCTTC
CDR3 protein: CASSNMTGGYYGYTF
V gene: TRBV21-1
CDR3 length: 15
D gene: .
clone size: .
J gene: TRBJ1-2

CDR3 DNA: TGTGCCAGCAGTCCCAACGGGTTAGACTATGGCTACACCTTC
CDR3 protein: CASSPNGLDYGYTF
V gene: TRBV2
CDR3 length: 14
D gene: .
clone size: .
J gene: TRBJ1-2

CDR3 DNA: TGTGCCAGTAGTTCTTCCCTGACAGGGACCTATGGCTACACCTTC
CDR3 protein: CASSSSLTGTYGYTF
V gene: TRBV19
CDR3 length: 15
D gene: TRBD1
clone size: .
J gene: TRBJ1-2

CDR3 DNA: TGCGCCAGCAGCTTGGCCGGACTAGCCCACGAGCAGTACTTC
CDR3 protein: CASSLAGLAHEQYF
V gene: TRBV5-1
CDR3 length: 14
D gene: TRBD2
clone size: .
J gene: TRBJ2-7

CDR3 DNA: TGTGCCAGCAGCACCCGACAGGCGAACACTGAAGCTTTCTTT
CDR3 protein: CASSTRQANTEAFF
V gene: TRBV9
CDR3 length: 14
D gene: .
clone size: .
J gene: TRBJ1-1

CDR3 DNA: TGTGCCAGCAGCTTACCTGGACAGGACTACACCTTC
CDR3 protein: CASSLPGQDYTF
V gene: TRBV7-8
CDR3 length: 12
D gene: TRBD1
clone size: .
J gene: TRBJ1-2

CDR3 DNA: TGCGCCAGCAGCGTGACAGGGGACTCCTACGAGCAGTACTTC
CDR3 protein: CASSVTGDSYEQYF
V gene: TRBV5-1
CDR3 length: 14
D gene: TRBD1
clone size: .
J gene: TRBJ2-7

CDR3 DNA: TGCAGCGCCCGAGGGACAGGGGGACTCATGAACACTGAAGCTTTCTTT
CDR3 protein: CSARGTGGLMNTEAFF
V gene: TRBV29-1
CDR3 length: 16
D gene: TRBD1
clone size: .
J gene: TRBJ1-1

CDR3 DNA: TGTGCCAGCAGTGAAGGGCCCGAGGGTGACGAGCAGTACTTC
CDR3 protein: CASSEGPEGDEQYF
V gene: TRBV6-1
CDR3 length: 14
D gene: .
clone size: .
J gene: TRBJ2-7

CDR3 DNA: TGTGCCTGGAGAAGGCAGGGGACCTACGAGCAGTACTTC
CDR3 protein: CAWRRQGTYEQYF
V gene: TRBV30
CDR3 length: 13
D gene: .
clone size: few
J gene: TRBJ2-7

CDR3 DNA: TGTGCCAGCAGCCGGGACAGGGGGCGATCACCCCTCCACTTT
CDR3 protein: CASSRDRGRSPLHF
V gene: TRBV14
CDR3 length: 14
D gene: TRBD1
clone size: .
J gene: TRBJ1-6

CDR3 DNA: TGTGCCATCGGGGGGGGTAAAGGCTACACCTTC
CDR3 protein: CAIGGGKGYTF
V gene: TRBV6-5
CDR3 length: 11
D gene: .
clone size: .
J gene: TRBJ1-2

CDR3 DNA: TGCGCCAGCAGCTTGTCAGGGGACGCAGGAGATACGCAGTATTTT
CDR3 protein: CASSLSGDAGDTQYF
V gene: TRBV5-1
CDR3 length: 15
D gene: .
clone size: .
J gene: TRBJ2-3

CDR3 DNA: TGTGCCAGCAGTGGTGATACTAACACAGATACGCAGTATTTT
CDR3 protein: CASSGDTNTDTQYF
V gene: TRBV25-1
CDR3 length: 14
D gene: .
clone size: .
J gene: TRBJ2-3

CDR3 DNA: TGTGCCAGCAGGGACAGCTCTGGGGCCAACGTCCTGACTTTC
CDR3 protein: CASRDSSGANVLTF
V gene: TRBV6-6
CDR3 length: 14
D gene: .
clone size: few
J gene: TRBJ2-6